The clone carrying this T cell receptor beta chain appeared a single time. The antigen is not known. This CDR3 is built from 15 residues. Trimming removed 3 bases at V and 2 bases at J, with 12 bases between. Germline CDR1 is SEHNR and CDR2 is FQNEAQ (reference sequence). The sample belongs to a study of graft-versus-host responses after intestinal transplantation. Sequencing used immunoSEQ multiplex PCR; TCRdb keeps in-frame clones, though not all of them. The sample consists of around 93,000 clones, 80% to 95% of them appearing once. This chain joins TRBV7-9 and TRBJ2-3; D gene ambiguous. The source material was unstimulated CD8+ T cells sorted from spleen or lymph node cells, sampled before intestinal transplant. The sequence derives from a human donor who received an intestinal transplant. CDR3 sequence (DNA): TGTGCCAGCAGCTTCTACCGCAGATCCACAGATACGCAGTATTTT. Residues: CASSFYRRSTDTQYF.